The rows below give T cell receptor beta chains drawn from one sample of a study of cytomegalovirus exposure and HLA in healthy donors. Only in-frame clones appear in the TCRdb table, and some are missing; sequencing was by immunoSEQ multiplex PCR. This sample has roughly 190,000 clones; 78% occur once, and the top ten carry approximately 2.6%. Sequencing input: PBMCs. These receptors were collected from a female donor in good health and CMV-seronegative. CDR3s include the opening cysteine and the closing phenylalanine or tryptophan. Each record gives: D gene, clone size, J gene, V gene, CDR3 protein, CDR3 DNA. D genes are given only for firm matches. Some rows have no size entry. The others give once, few or many, or a class for an expanded clone.

-,-,TRBJ1-4,TRBV14,CASSHSAGATNEKLFF,TGTGCCAGCAGTCACTCGGCGGGAGCAACTAATGAAAAACTGTTTTTT
-,-,TRBJ1-2,TRBV4-3,CASSRKQSSYGYTF,TGCGCCAGCAGCCGCAAACAGAGTTCCTATGGCTACACCTTC
TRBD2,-,TRBJ2-7,TRBV2,CASSTQRGGNEQYF,TGTGCCAGCAGTACTCAGCGGGGGGGAAACGAGCAGTACTTC
-,-,TRBJ1-1,TRBV7-3,CASSLGRANTEAFF,TGTGCCAGCAGCTTAGGCAGGGCTAACACTGAAGCTTTCTTT
TRBD2,-,TRBJ2-3,TRBV5-1,CASSLELAGADTQYF,TGCGCCAGCAGCTTGGAACTAGCGGGAGCAGATACGCAGTATTTT
-,-,TRBJ2-5,TRBV9,CASSARDFLRETQYF,TGTGCCAGCAGCGCCCGGGACTTTTTAAGGGAGACCCAGTACTTC
-,-,TRBJ1-5,TRBV30,CAWRSGEYQPQHF,TGTGCCTGGAGGTCAGGGGAGTATCAGCCCCAGCATTTT
-,few,TRBJ2-3,TRBV15,CATSSGSSTDTQYF,TGTGCCACCAGCAGCGGGAGTAGCACAGATACGCAGTATTTT
TRBD1,once,TRBJ2-7,TRBV5-1,CASSGRDRGDEQYF,TGCGCCAGCAGCGGCCGGGACAGGGGGGACGAGCAGTACTTC
-,-,TRBJ1-1,TRBV5-5,CASSAQVGGYTEAFF,TGTGCCAGCAGCGCCCAAGTGGGGGGTTACACTGAAGCTTTCTTT
-,-,TRBJ2-3,TRBV18,CASSPRFAQGYTDTQYF,TGTGCCAGCTCACCACGGTTTGCGCAGGGGTACACAGATACGCAGTATTTT
TRBD1,-,TRBJ1-1,TRBV30,CAWSGRTGRTEAFF,TGTGCCTGGAGTGGAAGGACAGGGCGCACTGAAGCTTTCTTT
TRBD2,-,TRBJ2-3,TRBV7-6,CASSLGGGGRTDTQYF,TGTGCCAGCAGCTTAGGGGGCGGGGGTAGGACAGATACGCAGTATTTT
-,-,TRBJ1-2,TRBV2,CASRPSGSNYGYTF,TGTGCCAGCAGACCGTCCGGGTCTAACTATGGCTACACCTTC
-,many,TRBJ1-1,TRBV29-1,CSVLRNTEAFF,TGCAGCGTACTACGGAACACTGAAGCTTTCTTT
-,-,TRBJ1-3,TRBV11-1,CASSSRQALSGNTIYF,TGTGCCAGCAGCTCAAGACAGGCCCTCTCTGGAAACACCATATATTTT
TRBD1,-,TRBJ2-7,TRBV11-1,CASSSDRFYEQYF,TGTGCCAGCAGCTCGGACAGGTTCTACGAGCAGTACTTC
-,-,TRBJ2-3,TRBV29-1,CSVGKRQSTDTQYF,TGCAGCGTTGGTAAGAGGCAGAGCACAGATACGCAGTATTTT
TRBD1,few,TRBJ1-5,TRBV19,CASSMGQGGGQPQHF,TGTGCCAGTAGTATGGGACAGGGAGGAGGTCAGCCCCAGCATTTT
TRBD2,-,TRBJ2-7,TRBV5-1,CASSLSGGIGEQYF,TGCGCCAGCAGCTTGAGCGGGGGGATAGGCGAGCAGTACTTC
-,-,TRBJ1-3,TRBV5-6,CASSLYSSHSGNTIYF,TGTGCCAGCAGCTTGTACAGCTCCCACTCTGGAAACACCATATATTTT
-,-,TRBJ1-6,TRBV27,CASSLTREYSPLHF,TGTGCCAGCAGTTTAACCCGAGAGTACTCACCCCTCCACTTT
-,-,TRBJ2-2,TRBV9,CASRKRTNTGELFF,TGTGCCAGCAGAAAGAGAACGAACACCGGGGAGCTGTTTTTT
TRBD2,-,TRBJ2-5,TRBV7-9,CASSKGLAVQETQYF,TGTGCCAGCAGCAAGGGACTAGCAGTCCAAGAGACCCAGTACTTC
TRBD1,-,TRBJ1-2,TRBV27,CASSPPGGQGNYGYTF,TGTGCCAGCAGTCCCCCAGGAGGACAGGGCAACTATGGCTACACCTTC
-,-,TRBJ2-3,TRBV9,CASSPGPNTDTQYF,TGTGCCAGCAGCCCAGGGCCCAACACAGATACGCAGTATTTT
TRBD1,-,TRBJ2-6,TRBV4-3,CASSQRQGGGGANVLTF,TGCGCCAGCAGCCAGAGACAGGGCGGTGGTGGGGCCAACGTCCTGACTTTC
-,-,TRBJ2-2,TRBV27,CASSPLYTGELFF,TGTGCCAGCAGTCCACTTTACACCGGGGAGCTGTTCTTT
TRBD2,-,TRBJ2-2,TRBV2,CASKAGGNTGELFF,TGTGCCAGCAAGGCGGGAGGGAACACCGGGGAGCTGTTTTTT
TRBD2,few,TRBJ2-3,TRBV9,CASSVSRTAGDADTQYF,TGTGCCAGCAGTGTGTCCCGTACAGCGGGAGATGCAGATACGCAGTATTTT
-,-,TRBJ2-1,TRBV6-1,CASSERRVDNEQFF,TGTGCCAGCAGTGAAAGGAGGGTTGACAATGAGCAGTTCTTC
-,-,TRBJ2-3,TRBV2,CASRDGSTDTQYF,TGTGCCAGCAGAGACGGGAGCACAGATACGCAGTATTTT
-,-,TRBJ2-7,TRBV6-5,CASTRQAGGYEQYF,TGTGCCAGCACCCGACAAGCCGGGGGCTACGAGCAGTACTTC
TRBD2,-,TRBJ2-5,TRBV28,CASSPRGGRETQYF,TGTGCCAGCAGTCCCCGGGGGGGACGAGAGACCCAGTACTTC
TRBD2,once,TRBJ2-1,TRBV11-2,CASSQGRLAVFNNEQFF,TGTGCCAGCAGCCAGGGGCGACTAGCGGTATTTAACAATGAGCAGTTCTTC
-,-,TRBJ1-1,TRBV21-1,CASSMVLPKDRGRREDTEAFF,TGTGCCAGCAGCATGGTTTTGCCCAAGGACAGGGGGCGCAGGGAAGACACTGAAGCTTTCTTT
-,-,TRBJ2-3,TRBV9,CASSVGPSRNLDTQYF,TGTGCCAGCAGCGTCGGGCCTAGCAGGAATCTAGATACGCAGTATTTT
TRBD1,-,TRBJ1-5,TRBV4-1,CASSQESWTGGRQPQHF,TGCGCCAGCAGCCAAGAAAGTTGGACAGGGGGCAGGCAGCCCCAGCATTTT
-,-,TRBJ2-7,TRBV12-1,CASSLPTGTAYEQYF,TGTGCCAGCAGCTTACCGACAGGGACGGCCTACGAGCAGTACTTC
-,-,TRBJ1-2,TRBV9,CASSAPTRPNYGYTF,TGTGCCAGCAGCGCCCCGACACGACCTAACTATGGCTACACCTTC